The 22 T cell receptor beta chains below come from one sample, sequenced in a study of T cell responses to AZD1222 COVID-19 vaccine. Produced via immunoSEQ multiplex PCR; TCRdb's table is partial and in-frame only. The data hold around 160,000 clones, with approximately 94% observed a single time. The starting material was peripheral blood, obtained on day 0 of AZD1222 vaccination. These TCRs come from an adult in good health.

The CDR3: CASSPTERVGEKLFF. CDR3 in DNA: TGTGCCAGCTCACCAACAGAGAGGGTTGGTGAAAAACTGTTTTTT. V is TRBV18 and J is TRBJ1-4, with D unresolved. This CDR3 has 15 residues. Germline V CDR1 and CDR2: KGHSH, LQKENI. Trimming stripped 2 bases from V and 7 bases from J, with 14 bases between.

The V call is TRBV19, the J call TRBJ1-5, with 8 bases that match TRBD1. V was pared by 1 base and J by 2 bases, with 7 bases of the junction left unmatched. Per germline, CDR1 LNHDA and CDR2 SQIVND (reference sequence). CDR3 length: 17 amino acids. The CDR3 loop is CASSIGRQGAGNQPQHF. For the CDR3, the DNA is TGTGCCAGTAGTATAGGAAGGCAGGGGGCCGGCAATCAGCCCCAGCATTTT.

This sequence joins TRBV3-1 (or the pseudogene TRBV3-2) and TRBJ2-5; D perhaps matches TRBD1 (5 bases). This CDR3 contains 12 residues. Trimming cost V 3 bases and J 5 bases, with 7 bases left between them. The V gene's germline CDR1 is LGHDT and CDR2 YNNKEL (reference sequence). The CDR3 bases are TGTGCCAGCAGCCAGCGACAGGAGACCCAGTACTTC. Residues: CASSQRQETQYF.

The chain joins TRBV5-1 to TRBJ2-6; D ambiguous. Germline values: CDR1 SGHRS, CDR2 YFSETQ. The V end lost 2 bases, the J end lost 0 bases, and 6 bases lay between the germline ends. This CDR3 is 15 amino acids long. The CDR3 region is CASSLTYSGANVLTF. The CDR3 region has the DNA TGCGCCAGCAGCTTAACCTACTCTGGGGCCAACGTCCTGACTTTC.

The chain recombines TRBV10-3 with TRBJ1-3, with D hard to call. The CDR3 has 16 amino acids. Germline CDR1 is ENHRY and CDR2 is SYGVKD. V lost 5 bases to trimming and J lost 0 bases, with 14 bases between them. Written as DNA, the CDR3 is TGTGCCATCAGTCGAGGAGGGAGGGCCTCTGGAAACACCATATATTTT. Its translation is CAISRGGRASGNTIYF.

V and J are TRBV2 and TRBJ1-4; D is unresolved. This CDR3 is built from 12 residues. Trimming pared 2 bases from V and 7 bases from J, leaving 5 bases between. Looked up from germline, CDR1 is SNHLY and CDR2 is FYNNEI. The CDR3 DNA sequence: TGTGCCAGCAGTGAATTCGGTGAAAAACTGTTTTTT. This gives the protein CASSEFGEKLFF.

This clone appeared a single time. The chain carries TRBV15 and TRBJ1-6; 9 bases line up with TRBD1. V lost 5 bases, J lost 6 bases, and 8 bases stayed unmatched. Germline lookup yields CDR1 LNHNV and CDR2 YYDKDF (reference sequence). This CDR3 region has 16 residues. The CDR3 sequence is CATSPRTGVGNSPLHF. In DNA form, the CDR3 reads TGTGCCACCAGCCCCCGGACAGGGGTAGGTAATTCACCCCTCCACTTT.

The CDR3 DNA is TGTGCCAGCAGCGGGACGACCACGGGGAGGGGCTACACCTTC. Translation: CASSGTTTGRGYTF. V gene TRBV28 combines with J gene TRBJ1-2; D may be TRBD1 (5 bases). Germline CDR1 MDHEN, CDR2 SYDVKM. V gave up 6 bases and J gave up 8 bases, with 19 bases separating them. CDR3 length: 14 residues.

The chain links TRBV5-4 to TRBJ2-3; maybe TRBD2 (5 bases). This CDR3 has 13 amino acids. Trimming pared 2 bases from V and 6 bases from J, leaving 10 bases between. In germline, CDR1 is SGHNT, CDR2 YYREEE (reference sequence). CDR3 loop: CASSLPSSDTQYF. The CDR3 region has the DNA TGTGCCAGCAGCTTACCTAGCTCGGATACGCAGTATTTT. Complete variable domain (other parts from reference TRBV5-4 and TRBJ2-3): ETGVTQSPTHLIKTRGQQVTLRCSSQSGHNTVSWYQQALGQGPQFIFQYYREEENGRGNFPPRFSGLQFPNYSSELNVNALELDDSALYLCASSLPSSDTQYFGPGTRLTVL.

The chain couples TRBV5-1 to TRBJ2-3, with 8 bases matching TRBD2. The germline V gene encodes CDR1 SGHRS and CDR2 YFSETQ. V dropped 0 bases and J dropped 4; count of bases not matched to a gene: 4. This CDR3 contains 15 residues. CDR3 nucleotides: TGCGCCAGCAGCTTGGGACTAGCGTTGTCAGATACGCAGTATTTT. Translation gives CASSLGLALSDTQYF.

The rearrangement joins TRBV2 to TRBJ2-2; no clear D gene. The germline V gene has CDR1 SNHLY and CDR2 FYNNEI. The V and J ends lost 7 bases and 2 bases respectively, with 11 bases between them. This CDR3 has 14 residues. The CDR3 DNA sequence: TGTGCCAGCAACCGCGACCTTAACACCGGGGAGCTGTTTTTT. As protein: CASNRDLNTGELFF.

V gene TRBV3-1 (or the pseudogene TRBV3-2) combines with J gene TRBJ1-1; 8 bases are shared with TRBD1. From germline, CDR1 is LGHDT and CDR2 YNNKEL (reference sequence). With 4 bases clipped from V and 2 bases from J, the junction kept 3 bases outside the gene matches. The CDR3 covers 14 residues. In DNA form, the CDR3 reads TGTGCCAGCAGCCGCGCAGGGGGCAACACTGAAGCTTTCTTT. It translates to CASSRAGGNTEAFF.

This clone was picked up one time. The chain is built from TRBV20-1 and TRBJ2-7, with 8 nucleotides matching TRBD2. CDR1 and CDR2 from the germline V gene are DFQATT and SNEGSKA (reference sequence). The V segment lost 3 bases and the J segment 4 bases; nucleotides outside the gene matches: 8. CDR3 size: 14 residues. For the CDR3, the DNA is TGCAGTGCTAGTGAACCGCGGGGGGCATACGAGCAGTACTTC. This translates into CSASEPRGAYEQYF.

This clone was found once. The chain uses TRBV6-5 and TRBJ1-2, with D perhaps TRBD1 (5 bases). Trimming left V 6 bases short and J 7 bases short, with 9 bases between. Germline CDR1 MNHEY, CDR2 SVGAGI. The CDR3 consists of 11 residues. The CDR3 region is CASSWGSGYTF. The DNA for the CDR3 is TGTGCCAGCAGCTGGGGGTCTGGCTACACCTTC.

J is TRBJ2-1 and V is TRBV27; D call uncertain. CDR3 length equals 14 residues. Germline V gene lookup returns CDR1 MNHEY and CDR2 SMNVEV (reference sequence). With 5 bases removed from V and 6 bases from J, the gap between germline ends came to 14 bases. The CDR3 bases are TGTGCCAGCAGTCCCGGGCAATCGATCAATGAGCAGTTCTTC. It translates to CASSPGQSINEQFF.

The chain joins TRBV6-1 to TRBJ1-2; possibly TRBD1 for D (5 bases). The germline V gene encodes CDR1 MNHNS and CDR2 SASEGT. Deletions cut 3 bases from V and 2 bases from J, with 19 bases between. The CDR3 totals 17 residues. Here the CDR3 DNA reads TGTGCCAGCAGTGAGCGCGGGACTGCAGCTCCAAACTATGGCTACACCTTC. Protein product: CASSERGTAAPNYGYTF.

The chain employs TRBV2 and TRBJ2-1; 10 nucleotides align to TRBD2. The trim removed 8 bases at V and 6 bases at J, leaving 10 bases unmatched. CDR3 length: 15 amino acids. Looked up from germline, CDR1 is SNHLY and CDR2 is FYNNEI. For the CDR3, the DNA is TGTGCCAGCCGCTTAGCGGGGGGCCCTTCCAATGAGCAGTTCTTC. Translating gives CASRLAGGPSNEQFF.

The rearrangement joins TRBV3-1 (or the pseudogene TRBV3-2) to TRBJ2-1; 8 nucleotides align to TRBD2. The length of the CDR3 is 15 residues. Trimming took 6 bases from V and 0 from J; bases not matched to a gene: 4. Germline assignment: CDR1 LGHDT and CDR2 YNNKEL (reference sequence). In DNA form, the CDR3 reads TGTGCCAGCAGAGCAAGCGGGAGCTCCTACAATGAGCAGTTCTTC. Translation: CASRASGSSYNEQFF.

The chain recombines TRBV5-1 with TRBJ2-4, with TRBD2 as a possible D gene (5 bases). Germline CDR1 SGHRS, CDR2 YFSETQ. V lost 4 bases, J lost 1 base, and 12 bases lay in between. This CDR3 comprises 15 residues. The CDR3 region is CASSLGVGAKNIQYF. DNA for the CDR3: TGCGCCAGCAGCCTCGGGGTCGGGGCCAAAAACATTCAGTACTTC.

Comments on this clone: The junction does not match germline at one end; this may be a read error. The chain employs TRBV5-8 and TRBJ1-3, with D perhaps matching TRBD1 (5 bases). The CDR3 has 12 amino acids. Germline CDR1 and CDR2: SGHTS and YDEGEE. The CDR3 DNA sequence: TGTGCCAGCAGTTTTTACGGGACGCCTGGGCGATTT. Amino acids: CASSFYGTPGRF. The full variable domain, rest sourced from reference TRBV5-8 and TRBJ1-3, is EAGVTQSPTHLIKTRGQQATLRCSPISGHTSVYWYQQALGLGLQFLLWYDEGEERNRGNFPPRFSGRQFPNYSSELNVNALELEDSALYLCASSFYGTPGRFGEGSWLTVV.

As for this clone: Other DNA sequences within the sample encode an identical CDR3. The CDR3 region has the DNA TGTGCCAGCAGTGGAGGTAATCAGCCCCAGCATTTT. As protein: CASSGGNQPQHF. The V gene is TRBV2, the J gene TRBJ1-5; D is unclear. Trimming took off 4 bases at V and 4 bases at J, with 5 bases between the two ends. Germline V gene sequence: CDR1 SNHLY, CDR2 FYNNEI. CDR3 length: 12 residues.

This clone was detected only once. CDR3 amino acids: CASTWVSYNEQFF. DNA of the CDR3: TGTGCCAGCACCTGGGTGTCCTACAATGAGCAGTTCTTC. The chain employs TRBV12-3 or TRBV12-4 and TRBJ2-1; D is uncertain. Trimming stripped 7 bases from V and 1 base from J, with 8 bases between. This CDR3 region has 13 residues.